This T cell receptor beta chain was profiled in a study of T cell responses to AZD1222 COVID-19 vaccine. V trimming: 3 bases; J trimming: 7 bases; junction bases outside the gene matches: 10. From germline, CDR1 is SGHRS and CDR2 YFSETQ. The CDR3 loop spans 15 amino acids. TCRdb's table, derived via immunoSEQ multiplex PCR, lists solely in-frame clones and lacks some. The sample holds about 150,000 clones, 75% to 95% seen once. The V call is TRBV5-1, the J call TRBJ2-1; TRBD2 matches at 7 bases. Sequenced here: peripheral blood, sampled 28 days after the second AZD1222 dose. The sequence was collected from an adult who received the AZD1222 COVID-19 vaccine. The chain's CDR3 is CASSSTSPVVNEQFF. DNA of the CDR3: TGCGCCAGCAGCTCGACTAGCCCTGTGGTAAATGAGCAGTTCTTC.